These T cell receptor beta chains were read from a single sample in a study of shared clonotypes between healthy human individuals. TCRdb's table, derived via immunoSEQ multiplex PCR, lists solely in-frame clones and lacks some. Here the sample spans hundreds of thousands of clones, 90% to 96% being singletons. Material for sequencing was naive CD4+ T cells sorted from blood. The receptors were gathered from a woman aged 25 to 39 in good health. Both conserved end residues are part of each CDR3. D genes are given only for firm matches. The listing skips clone size in some rows; elsewhere it reads once, few, many or a size class.

V	J	D	size	CDR3	DNA
TRBV4-1	TRBJ2-7	-	-	CASSQDGRNSYEQYF	TGCGCCAGCAGCCAAGATGGACGGAACTCCTACGAGCAGTACTTC
TRBV19	TRBJ1-5	-	-	CASSIAPRGVRNQPQHF	TGTGCCAGTAGTATAGCACCAAGGGGGGTTCGCAATCAGCCCCAGCATTTT
TRBV4-2	TRBJ1-2	-	-	CASSHEGELRYTF	TGTGCCAGCAGCCACGAAGGGGAATTGCGCTACACCTTC
TRBV18	TRBJ2-1	-	-	CASSPIGSVSAEDEQFF	TGTGCCAGCTCACCGATAGGCTCGGTTTCGGCCGAGGATGAGCAGTTCTTC
TRBV18	TRBJ1-2	-	-	CASHAANYGYTF	TGTGCCAGCCACGCGGCAAACTATGGCTACACCTTC
TRBV28	TRBJ2-7	TRBD1	-	CASSQPRDRGYEQYF	TGTGCCAGCAGTCAACCCAGGGACAGGGGCTACGAGCAGTACTTC
TRBV5-1	TRBJ2-3	-	-	CASTPQGTDTQYF	TGCGCCTCCACCCCCCAGGGGACAGATACGCAGTATTTT
TRBV6-5	TRBJ2-7	-	-	CASSYTGTTYEQYF	TGTGCCAGCAGTTACACCGGGACCACCTACGAGCAGTACTTC
TRBV15	TRBJ1-4	-	-	CATSRDLTATNEKLFF	TGTGCCACCAGCAGAGATTTAACAGCAACTAATGAAAAACTGTTTTTT
TRBV30	TRBJ1-2	-	-	CAWSATQGANYGYTF	TGTGCCTGGAGTGCAACACAGGGAGCTAACTATGGCTACACCTTC
TRBV30	TRBJ1-4	-	-	CAWRGWKGPNEKLFF	TGTGCCTGGCGAGGGTGGAAGGGCCCTAATGAAAAACTGTTTTTT
TRBV2	TRBJ2-1	TRBD2	-	CASTARTSGNNEQFF	TGTGCCAGCACCGCCCGGACTAGCGGCAACAATGAGCAGTTCTTC
TRBV7-8	TRBJ2-7	TRBD2	once	CASSSPLAGRSIYEQYF	TGTGCCAGCAGTTCTCCTCTAGCGGGACGGAGTATCTACGAGCAGTACTTC
TRBV28	TRBJ2-3	TRBD1	-	CASSLGTAKADTQYF	TGTGCCAGCAGTTTAGGGACAGCCAAGGCAGATACGCAGTATTTT
TRBV28	TRBJ2-7	TRBD2	-	CASSLGTSDDEQYF	TGTGCCAGCAGTTTAGGGACTAGCGACGACGAGCAGTACTTC
TRBV4-1	TRBJ2-7	TRBD1	-	CASSHQRTGLTYEQYF	TGCGCCAGCAGCCACCAAAGGACAGGCCTCACCTACGAGCAGTACTTC
TRBV19	TRBJ1-1	-	-	CASSIVVSYTEAFF	TGTGCCAGTAGTATTGTGGTTTCCTACACTGAAGCTTTCTTT
TRBV30	TRBJ2-7	TRBD2	-	CAWSGVLAGSYEQYF	TGTGCCTGGAGCGGGGTACTAGCGGGATCCTACGAGCAGTACTTC
TRBV28	TRBJ1-5	TRBD1	-	CASQKRQGRFQPQHF	TGTGCCAGCCAAAAACGACAGGGTAGATTTCAGCCCCAGCATTTT
TRBV28	TRBJ2-3	TRBD2	-	CASSFPVFTSGPTDTQYF	TGTGCCAGCAGTTTTCCAGTATTTACTAGCGGCCCCACAGATACGCAGTATTTT
TRBV28	TRBJ2-3	-	-	CASSSPPGREGTDTQYF	TGTGCCAGCAGTTCGCCTCCGGGACGGGAAGGCACAGATACGCAGTATTTT
TRBV19	TRBJ1-3	-	-	CATSQGLSGNTIYF	TGTGCCACATCACAGGGACTCTCTGGAAACACCATATATTTT
TRBV10-1	TRBJ2-1	-	-	CASSGARGSNEQFF	TGCGCCAGCTCTGGGGCTAGAGGGAGCAATGAGCAGTTCTTC
TRBV10-1	TRBJ2-1	-	-	CASSGTENNEQFF	TGCGCCAGCAGTGGGACAGAAAACAATGAGCAGTTCTTC
TRBV9	TRBJ2-7	TRBD2	-	CASSPRGRTSGPYEQYF	TGTGCCAGCAGCCCTCGGGGGAGGACTAGCGGTCCTTACGAGCAGTACTTC
TRBV18	TRBJ1-1	TRBD1	-	CASSPQGRAGGPEAFF	TGTGCCAGCTCACCACAGGGGAGGGCAGGGGGTCCTGAAGCTTTCTTT
TRBV7-6	TRBJ1-4	-	-	CASSLGATNEKLFF	TGTGCCAGCAGCCTCGGAGCAACTAATGAAAAACTGTTTTTT
TRBV18	TRBJ1-6	TRBD1	once	CASSRDRDNSPLHF	TGTGCCAGCTCACGGGACAGGGATAATTCACCCCTCCACTTT
TRBV7-2	TRBJ2-7	-	-	CASSISGTEFYEQYF	TGTGCCAGCAGCATATCCGGGACCGAATTCTACGAGCAGTACTTC
TRBV28	TRBJ2-7	-	-	CASSSGRYEQYF	TGTGCCAGCAGTTCAGGCCGGTACGAGCAGTACTTC
TRBV19	TRBJ1-5	TRBD1	-	CASSIGTGEGQPQHF	TGTGCCAGTAGTATTGGGACAGGGGAAGGACAGCCCCAGCATTTT
TRBV28	TRBJ1-2	-	-	CASTLAPSRGYGYTF	TGTGCCAGCACTCTTGCCCCCTCACGGGGCTATGGCTACACCTTC
TRBV28	TRBJ1-2	TRBD1	-	CASSSTGGAFYGYTF	TGTGCCAGCAGTTCTACAGGGGGCGCATTTTATGGCTACACCTTC
TRBV19	TRBJ2-7	TRBD2	-	CASSNQLAGGSYEQYF	TGTGCCAGTAGTAACCAACTAGCGGGAGGTTCCTACGAGCAGTACTTC
TRBV28	TRBJ1-5	-	-	CASSFSSGVQPQHF	TGTGCCAGCAGTTTTTCTTCGGGTGTGCAGCCCCAGCATTTT
TRBV5-1	TRBJ1-3	-	-	CASSLQGNTIYF	TGCGCCAGCAGCTTGCAGGGAAACACCATATATTTT
TRBV5-1	TRBJ2-2	TRBD1	-	CASSPGQIHTGELFF	TGCGCCAGCAGTCCGGGACAGATCCACACCGGGGAGCTGTTTTTT
TRBV10-3	TRBJ2-7	TRBD1	-	CAIRPTGDLYEQYF	TGTGCCATCAGGCCTACAGGGGACCTCTACGAGCAGTACTTC
TRBV16	TRBJ1-1	-	-	CASSQRSAGANTEAFF	TGTGCCAGCAGCCAAAGGTCTGCAGGGGCGAACACTGAAGCTTTCTTT
TRBV19	TRBJ1-3	-	-	CASSLKGTGNTIYF	TGTGCCAGTAGTCTGAAAGGGACGGGAAACACCATATATTTT
TRBV4-2	TRBJ1-5	-	-	CASSLRQGTQPQHF	TGTGCCAGCAGCTTACGGCAGGGAACTCAGCCCCAGCATTTT
TRBV7-9	TRBJ1-5	-	-	CASSLGFSNIGGGQPQHF	TGTGCCAGCAGCCTGGGCTTTTCGAATATAGGAGGAGGGCAGCCCCAGCATTTT
TRBV5-4	TRBJ1-2	-	-	CASSFRGGQRLYGYTF	TGTGCCAGCAGTTTCCGGGGGGGACAACGACTCTATGGCTACACCTTC
TRBV6-5	TRBJ2-7	TRBD1	-	CATGTGGYEQYF	TGTGCCACTGGGACAGGGGGCTACGAGCAGTACTTC
TRBV15	TRBJ2-7	-	-	CATSAQKAPSYEQYF	TGTGCCACCAGCGCCCAAAAAGCGCCTTCCTACGAGCAGTACTTC
TRBV11-2	TRBJ2-7	-	-	CASSQNFQSYEQYF	TGTGCCAGCAGCCAAAATTTTCAGAGCTACGAGCAGTACTTC
TRBV10-3	TRBJ2-1	TRBD2	-	CAISESGAGGPDEQFF	TGTGCCATCAGTGAGTCGGGAGCGGGAGGGCCCGATGAGCAGTTCTTC
TRBV5-1	TRBJ2-7	TRBD1	-	CASSSTGGMDYEQYF	TGCGCCAGCAGCTCGACAGGGGGCATGGACTACGAGCAGTACTTC
TRBV5-1	TRBJ2-1	TRBD2	-	CASSLPGLAGGGGNYNEQFF	TGCGCCAGCAGCTTGCCGGGTCTAGCGGGAGGGGGTGGTAACTACAATGAGCAGTTCTTC
TRBV27	TRBJ1-5	-	-	CASSTTSGDPQHF	TGTGCCAGCAGTACTACATCAGGGGATCCCCAGCATTTT